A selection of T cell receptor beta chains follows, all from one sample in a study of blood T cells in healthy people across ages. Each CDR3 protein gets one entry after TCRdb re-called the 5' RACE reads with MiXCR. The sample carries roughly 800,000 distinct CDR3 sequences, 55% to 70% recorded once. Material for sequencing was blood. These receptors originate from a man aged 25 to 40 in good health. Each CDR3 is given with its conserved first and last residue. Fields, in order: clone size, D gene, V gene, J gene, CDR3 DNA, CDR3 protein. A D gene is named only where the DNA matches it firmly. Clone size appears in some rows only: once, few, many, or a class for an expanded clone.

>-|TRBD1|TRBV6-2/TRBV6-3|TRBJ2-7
TGTGCCAGCAAACTGGGGACAGGGTCTTGCGAGCAGTACTTC
CASKLGTGSCEQYF
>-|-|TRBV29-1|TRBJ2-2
TGCAGCGTAACCGGGCCGCGAAACACCGGGGAGCTGTTTTTT
CSVTGPRNTGELFF
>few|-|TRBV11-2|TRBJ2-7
TGTGCCAGCAGCTTGGGGACACACTCCTACGAGCAGTACTTC
CASSLGTHSYEQYF
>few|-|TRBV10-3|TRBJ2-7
TGTGCCATCAGCTTCGACGGACAGATCTACGAGCAGTACTTC
CAISFDGQIYEQYF
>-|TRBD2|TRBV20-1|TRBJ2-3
TGCAGTGCTAGAGATAGGCTAGCGGCGTCGTCAGATACGCAGTATTTT
CSARDRLAASSDTQYF
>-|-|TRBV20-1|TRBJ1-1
TGCAGTGCTAGAGCCGGTTCAGTGAACACTGAAGCTTTCTTT
CSARAGSVNTEAFF
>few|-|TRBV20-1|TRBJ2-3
TGCAGTGCTCCCTCTGCCGGCGGAACAGATACGCAGTATTTT
CSAPSAGGTDTQYF
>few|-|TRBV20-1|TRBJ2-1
TGCAGTGCTAGAGATAAGGGGACACCTTCCTACAATGAGCAGTTCTTC
CSARDKGTPSYNEQFF
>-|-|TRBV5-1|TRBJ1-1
TGCGCCAGCAGCGTTGGTGGAAGGGCTGAAGCTTTCTTT
CASSVGGRAEAFF
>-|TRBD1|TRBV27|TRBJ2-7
TGTGCCAGCAGTAATCCGGGACAGGGGAACTACGAGCAGTACTTC
CASSNPGQGNYEQYF
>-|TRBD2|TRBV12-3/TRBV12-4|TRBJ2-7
TGTGCCAGCAGTTGGGTTGGAGCGGGAGGGACCTACGAGCAGTACTTC
CASSWVGAGGTYEQYF
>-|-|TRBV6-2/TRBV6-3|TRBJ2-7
TGTGCCAGCAGTTACGGCGGGATCTACGAGCAGTACTTC
CASSYGGIYEQYF
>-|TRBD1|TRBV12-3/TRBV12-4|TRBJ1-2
TGTGCCAGCAGGGATGACAGGGGGAACGAGATCTATGGCTACACCTTC
CASRDDRGNEIYGYTF
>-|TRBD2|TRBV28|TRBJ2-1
TGTGCCAGCAGTTTGGTTTTGGCTAGCGGGAATGAGCAGTTCTTC
CASSLVLASGNEQFF
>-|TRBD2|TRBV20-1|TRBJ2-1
TGCAGTGCTAGAGGACTAGCGTTCAATGAGCAGTTCTTC
CSARGLAFNEQFF
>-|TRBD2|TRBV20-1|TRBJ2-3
TGCAGCCGAGCGGGAGAGGTTGTAGATACGCAGTATTTT
CSRAGEVVDTQYF
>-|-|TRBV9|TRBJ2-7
TGTGCCAGCAGCGTTGCGAGGGGCAATGAGCAGTACTTC
CASSVARGNEQYF
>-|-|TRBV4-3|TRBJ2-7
TGCGCCAGCAGCCAAACCCGAGGACAGATCTACGAGCAGTACTTC
CASSQTRGQIYEQYF
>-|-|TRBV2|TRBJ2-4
TGTGCCAGCAGTGAGGTCAGGGGAGAACTAGCCAAAAACATTCAGTACTTC
CASSEVRGELAKNIQYF
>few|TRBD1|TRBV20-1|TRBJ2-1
TGCAGTGCTAGAGATCCGGGACAGGCAAGCTCCTACAATGAGCAGTTCTTC
CSARDPGQASSYNEQFF
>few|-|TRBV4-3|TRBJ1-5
TGCGCCAGCAGCCAAGATTATAAGCCAGACTACCCTTGGCCCCAGCATTTT
CASSQDYKPDYPWPQHF
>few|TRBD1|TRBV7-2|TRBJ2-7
TGTGCCAGCAGCTCACAGGGGAAGTACGAGCAGTACTTC
CASSSQGKYEQYF
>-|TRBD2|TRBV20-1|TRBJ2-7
TGCAGTGCTAGAGATCTAGCGGGAGGTATCTCCTACGAGCAGTACTTC
CSARDLAGGISYEQYF
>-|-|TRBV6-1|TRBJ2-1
TGTGCCAGCAGGGAGCAAGGCACGGGGCCCGCCTACAATGAGCAGTTCTTC
CASREQGTGPAYNEQFF
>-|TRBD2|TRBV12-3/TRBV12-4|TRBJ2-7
TGTGCCAGCAGTACGCCTAGCGGGAGGAAAAATGAGCAGTACTTC
CASSTPSGRKNEQYF
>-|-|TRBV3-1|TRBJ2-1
TGTGCCAGCAGCCTAGACAGTTCCTCTTACAATGAGCAGTTCTTC
CASSLDSSSYNEQFF
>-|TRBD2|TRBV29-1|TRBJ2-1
TGCAGCGTTGATGAGGTAGCGGGGGGAAGTGACAATGAGCAGTTCTTC
CSVDEVAGGSDNEQFF
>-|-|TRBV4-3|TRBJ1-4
TGCGCCAGCAGCCAAGATTGGGGGGAGCGTGATGAAAAACTGTTTTTT
CASSQDWGERDEKLFF
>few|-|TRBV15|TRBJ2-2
TGTGCCACCAGCAGACCAGGGACTGCCAACACCGGGGAGCTGTTTTTT
CATSRPGTANTGELFF
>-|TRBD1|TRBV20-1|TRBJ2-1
TGCAGTGCTCAGACCACCGGGACAGGGCCACTCAATGAGCAGTTCTTC
CSAQTTGTGPLNEQFF
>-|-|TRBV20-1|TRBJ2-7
TGCAGTGCTAGTGGGATCGGCGGTAGCGAGCAGTACTTC
CSASGIGGSEQYF
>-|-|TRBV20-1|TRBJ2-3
TGCAGTGCTAACGAGAATACGCAGTATTTT
CSANENTQYF
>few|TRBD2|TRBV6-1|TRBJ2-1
TGTGCCATCCAGGGAGGGTGGGGTGAGCAGTTCTTC
CAIQGGWGEQFF
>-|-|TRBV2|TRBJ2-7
TGTGCCAGCGGGCTATTCGGGGTCGCATACGAGCAGTACTTC
CASGLFGVAYEQYF
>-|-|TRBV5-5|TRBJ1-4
TGTGCCAGCAGCTTGGGGTCCCTTCTTCGGAATGAAAAACTGTTTTTT
CASSLGSLLRNEKLFF
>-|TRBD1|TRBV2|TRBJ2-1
TGTGCCAGCAGTGACGACGGGACAGGAGGCTCCTACAATGAGCAGTTCTTC
CASSDDGTGGSYNEQFF
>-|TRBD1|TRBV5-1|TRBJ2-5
TGCGCCAGCAGCGTACAGGGGGCAAGGGAGCAGTACTTC
CASSVQGAREQYF
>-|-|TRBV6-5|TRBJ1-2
TGTGCCAGCAGTTACTCGGGGGCCACCCGTAACTATGGCTACACCTTC
CASSYSGATRNYGYTF
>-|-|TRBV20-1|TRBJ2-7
TGCAGTGCTAAGGTGGGGGGCCTCGCAGATTTAGAGCAGTACTTC
CSAKVGGLADLEQYF
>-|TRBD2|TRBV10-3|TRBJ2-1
TGTGCCATCAGTCGACTAGCGGGAGTGCATGAGCAGTTCTTC
CAISRLAGVHEQFF
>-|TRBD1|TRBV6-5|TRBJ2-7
TGTGCCAGCAGTTACACTTGGGACAGGGGATCCTACGAGCAGTACTTC
CASSYTWDRGSYEQYF
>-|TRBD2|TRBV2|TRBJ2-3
TGTGCCAGCAGTGAAGCGCTTGCGGGAGGGACAAATACGCAGTATTTT
CASSEALAGGTNTQYF